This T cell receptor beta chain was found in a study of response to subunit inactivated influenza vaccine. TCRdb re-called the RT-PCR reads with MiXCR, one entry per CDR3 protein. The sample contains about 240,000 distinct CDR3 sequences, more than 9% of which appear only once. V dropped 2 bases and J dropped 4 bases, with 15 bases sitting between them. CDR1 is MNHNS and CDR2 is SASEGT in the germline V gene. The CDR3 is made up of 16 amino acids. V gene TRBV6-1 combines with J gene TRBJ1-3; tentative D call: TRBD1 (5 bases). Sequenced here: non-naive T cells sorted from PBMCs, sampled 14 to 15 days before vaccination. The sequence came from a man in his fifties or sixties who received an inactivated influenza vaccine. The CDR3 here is CASSEFPGGVGNTIYF. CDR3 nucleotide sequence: TGTGCCAGCAGTGAATTCCCGGGAGGGGTCGGAAACACCATATATTTT.